This T cell receptor (beta chain) stems from a study of human T cells and chemical hapten exposure. Time point indicated: patch test 1, 2 weeks after DPC sensitization. Treatment noted: therapeutic diphenylcyclopropenone sensitization with weekly scalp DPC. Per the germline V gene, CDR1 is SNHLY and CDR2 is FYNNEI. The CDR3 length is 13 residues. The V and J ends lost 6 bases and 7 bases respectively, with 13 bases between them. TCRdb re-derived calls from the RACE reads in MiXCR, one entry per CDR3 protein. The table includes 65,000 to 80,000 distinct CDR3 sequences, under 13% detected once. Sequencing used whole blood, obtained in connection with sensitization to the hapten diphenylcyclopropenone (DPC). The gene calls are TRBV2 and TRBJ2-1; no clear D gene. The TCR originated in a woman between 45 and 60 years old with alopecia areata. Some clones in this sample may be carry-over from other donors' samples. The CDR3 is CASRPNGLNEQFF. In nucleotides, the CDR3 is TGTGCCAGCAGACCCAATGGCTTAAATGAGCAGTTCTTC.